A single sample gave rise to the 17 T cell receptor beta chains below, sequenced in a study of T cells expressing NK-cell markers. Following a re-call of the 5' RACE reads, TCRdb has one entry per CDR3 protein and lacks DNA. The sample includes some 600,000 distinct CDR3 sequences. What was sequenced was blood T cells: a sorted CD56 or NKG2C T cell subset, CD4+ or CD8+ T cells, or bulk PBMC T cells (not recorded which). All receptors derive from a man in his late teens or twenties in good health.

The rearrangement uses TRBV20-1 and TRBJ2-3. CDR3 length equals 14 residues. Looked up from germline, CDR1 is DFQATT and CDR2 is SNEGSKA (reference sequence). CDR3 protein: CSASAVRSTDTQYF.

This CDR3 is CSVAGGLQETQYF. The genes are TRBV20-1 and TRBJ2-5; TCRdb indicates TRBD2, and absent DNA this call remains unverified. There are 13 residues in the CDR3. CDR1 and CDR2 (germline): DFQATT, SNEGSKA (reference sequence).

The chain employs TRBV7-9 and TRBJ1-1. This CDR3 is built from 17 residues. Germline CDR1 is SEHNR and CDR2 is FQNEAQ (reference sequence). The CDR3 sequence is CASSSLAIRTGSREAFF.

The chain links TRBV27 to TRBJ2-3; without DNA, the TCRdb call of TRBD2 cannot be checked. The germline V gene has CDR1 MNHEY and CDR2 SMNVEV (reference sequence). This CDR3 contains 17 residues. The CDR3 sequence: CASSLALGSGREDTQYF.

The J gene is TRBJ1-1, the V gene TRBV28. CDR1 and CDR2 from the germline V gene are MDHEN and SYDVKM. The CDR3 is made up of 11 amino acids. The CDR3 sequence: CASSLREEAFF.

The CDR3 loop reads CASSLRELGPYGYTF. The gene calls are TRBV5-1 and TRBJ1-2. Looked up from germline, CDR1 is SGHRS and CDR2 is YFSETQ. The CDR3 extends over 15 amino acids.

The rearrangement joins TRBV24-1 to TRBJ2-7; TCRdb gives TRBD1 as the D gene, but with no DNA this cannot be confirmed. The CDR3 extends over 16 amino acids. Germline V gives CDR1 KGHDR, CDR2 SFDVKD. The CDR3 is CATRTGPAENAYEQYF.

The chain links TRBV20-1 to TRBJ2-2. CDR3 length: 11 residues. Germline V gene sequence: CDR1 DFQATT, CDR2 SNEGSKA (reference sequence). CDR3 in amino acids: CSATGGGELFF.

V gene TRBV20-1 combines with J gene TRBJ1-1; without DNA, the TCRdb call of TRBD1 cannot be checked. CDR3 length: 15 residues. Germline loops: CDR1 DFQATT, CDR2 SNEGSKA (reference sequence). CDR3 amino acids: CSAPKGGASVTEAFF.

The CDR3 spells CSGDLTGTGELFF. The chain uses TRBV29-1 and TRBJ2-2; the D call from TCRdb, TRBD2, cannot be confirmed without DNA. This CDR3 contains 13 residues. Germline values: CDR1 SQVTM, CDR2 ANQGSEA.

J is TRBJ2-1 and V is TRBV20-1. Germline assignment: CDR1 DFQATT and CDR2 SNEGSKA (reference sequence). The CDR3 totals 14 residues. CDR3 amino acids: CSASGWLRDNEQFF.

CDR3 residues: CAWSVPGASGRRQFF. The chain recombines TRBV30 with TRBJ2-1; TCRdb returns TRBD2, unconfirmable since there is no DNA. Germline assignment: CDR1 GTSNPN and CDR2 SVGIG (reference sequence). The CDR3 runs to 15 residues.

V usage is TRBV5-1 and J usage is TRBJ2-1; TCRdb's assignment of TRBD2 cannot be checked, as there is no DNA. Germline loops: CDR1 SGHRS, CDR2 YFSETQ. The CDR3 is 16 residues long. CDR3 residues: CASSLDPTGPTNVQFF.

CDR3 sequence: CASSQHSGTGSSYEQYF. The rearrangement joins TRBV4-1 to TRBJ2-7; with no DNA, the TCRdb D assignment of TRBD1 cannot be verified. The CDR3 covers 17 residues. Germline V CDR1 and CDR2: MGHRA, YSYEKL.

The chain employs TRBV12-3 or TRBV12-4 and TRBJ1-1; TCRdb proposes TRBD1, but this gene call is untestable without DNA. The CDR3 runs to 13 residues. This chain's CDR3 is CASLGKGRTEAFF.

The genes are TRBV7-2 and TRBJ2-3; TCRdb's assignment of TRBD1 cannot be checked, as there is no DNA. The CDR3 is made up of 15 amino acids. The germline V gene encodes CDR1 SGHTA and CDR2 FQGNSA. The CDR3 sequence: CASSQGYRGKDTQYF.

V usage is TRBV12-5 and J usage is TRBJ2-5; TCRdb calls TRBD1, which cannot be checked without DNA. Germline V gene sequence: CDR1 LGHNT, CDR2 FRNRAP. This CDR3 contains 12 residues. The chain's CDR3 is CASGRGQETQYF.